The clone carrying this T cell receptor beta chain appeared a few times. Germline lookup yields CDR1 SGDLS and CDR2 YYNGEE. V gave up 4 bases and J gave up 7 bases; unmatched junction bases: 10. This CDR3 region has 14 residues. Treatment given: oral pan-JAK inhibitor, 5-10 mg twice daily. Individuals with alopecia areata gave both lesional scalp punch biopsies and peripheral blood for collection. This record belongs to a study of CD8+ T cells in alopecia areata. The authors extracted RNA and reverse transcribed it into cDNA as the sequencing template. Profiled with immunoSEQ multiplex PCR; TCRdb holds only in-frame clones, not every one. The data hold 150,000 or so clones, with 50% to 65% observed a single time.

V is TRBV9 and J is TRBJ2-7, with 8 bases lining up with TRBD2. The sequencing here drew on CD8+ T cells sorted from blood, taken at week 4, from a patient treated with tofacitinib. The TCR sequence derives from a human donor with alopecia areata. CDR3 region: CASSQSGGRGEQYF. CDR3 coding DNA: TGTGCCAGCAGCCAGAGCGGGGGCCGCGGGGAGCAGTACTTC. Complete variable domain (other parts from reference TRBV9 and TRBJ2-7): DSGVTQTPKHLITATGQRVTLRCSPRSGDLSVYWYQQSLDQGLQFLIQYYNGEERAKGNILERFSAQQFPDLHSELNLSSLELGDSALYFCASSQSGGRGEQYFGPGTRLTVT.